The rows below give T cell receptor beta chains drawn from one sample of a study of CD8+ T cells in alopecia areata. Here immunoSEQ multiplex PCR was the method, and the copy in TCRdb shows in-frame clones only, minus some. Of 150,000 to 250,000 clones in the sample, roughly 60% were seen once. Source: CD4+ T cells sorted from blood, taken at week 24, from a patient treated with tofacitinib. These receptors were obtained from a human donor with alopecia areata. Each CDR3 is given with its conserved first and last residue. A D gene is named only where the DNA matches it firmly. Part of the rows lack a size; the others show once, few, many or a class for expanded clones.

clone_size j_call v_call d_call cdr3_aa cdr3_nt
few TRBJ2-5 TRBV9 TRBD1 CASSPAGTGNYGETQYF TGTGCCAGCAGCCCCGCCGGGACAGGGAATTACGGGGAGACCCAGTACTTC
. TRBJ1-3 TRBV2 TRBD1 CASSPGTGTPHSGNTIYF TGTGCCAGCAGTCCCGGGACAGGGACCCCACACTCTGGAAACACCATATATTTT
. TRBJ1-4 TRBV29-1 . CSVVGATNEKLFF TGCAGCGTTGTGGGGGCAACTAATGAAAAACTGTTTTTT
. TRBJ1-2 TRBV25-1 TRBD1 CASSEQGVYGYTF TGTGCCAGCAGTGAACAGGGGGTCTATGGCTACACCTTC
few TRBJ2-7 TRBV5-4 TRBD1 CASSSGGAASGEQYF TGTGCCAGCAGCTCAGGGGGCGCAGCCTCGGGCGAGCAGTACTTC
. TRBJ2-5 TRBV7-2 TRBD1 CASSSDRRETQYF TGTGCCAGCAGCTCGGACAGGAGGGAGACCCAGTACTTC
. TRBJ1-6 TRBV9 . CASSVAAHGSPLHF TGTGCCAGCAGCGTAGCCGCACATGGATCACCCCTCCACTTT
. TRBJ2-2 TRBV10-3 . CAINEGLAYSGELFF TGTGCCATCAACGAAGGGCTAGCTTATTCCGGGGAGCTGTTTTTT
. TRBJ2-1 TRBV27 TRBD2 CASSLSAGVGNEQFF TGTGCCAGCAGTTTATCAGCGGGAGTCGGTAATGAGCAGTTCTTC
. TRBJ2-7 TRBV25-1 . CASSESGTGRYYEQYF TGTGCCAGCAGTGAATCGGGCACAGGAAGATACTACGAGCAGTACTTC
. TRBJ1-6 TRBV5-1 TRBD1 CASSQQGANSPLHF TGCGCCAGCAGCCAACAGGGGGCTAATTCACCCCTCCACTTT
. TRBJ2-5 TRBV5-4 TRBD1 CASSLRTGSRETQYF TGTGCCAGCAGCCTCCGGACAGGGAGCAGAGAGACCCAGTACTTC
few TRBJ2-3 TRBV2 . CASSEARTTSTDTQYF TGTGCCAGCAGTGAAGCGCGAACAACTAGCACAGATACGCAGTATTTT
. TRBJ2-3 TRBV5-1 . CASSFSADTQYF TGCGCCAGCAGCTTTTCGGCAGATACGCAGTATTTT
. TRBJ1-4 TRBV4-2 . CASSQVNEKLFF TGTGCCAGCAGCCAAGTAAATGAAAAACTGTTTTTT
. TRBJ1-2 TRBV14 . CASSNSHSDIYGYTF TGTGCCAGCAGCAACAGCCACTCAGATATCTATGGCTACACCTTC
. TRBJ2-7 TRBV28 . CASSFVWAKGSVEQYF TGTGCCAGCAGTTTTGTCTGGGCAAAAGGGTCGGTGGAGCAGTACTTC
once TRBJ2-2 TRBV5-1 . CASSFGTGELFF TGCGCCAGCAGCTTCGGCACCGGGGAGCTGTTTTTT
. TRBJ1-5 TRBV4-2 TRBD1 CASSQEGQGGDQPQHF TGTGCCAGCAGCCAGGAGGGACAGGGAGGGGATCAGCCCCAGCATTTT
. TRBJ1-2 TRBV6-5 TRBD1 CASSYSRTGPNYGYTF TGTGCCAGCAGTTACTCCAGGACAGGGCCGAACTATGGCTACACCTTC
. TRBJ2-2 TRBV5-1 TRBD1 CASTGTGLTGELFF TGCGCCAGCACCGGGACAGGGCTCACCGGGGAGCTGTTTTTT
. TRBJ1-5 TRBV6-5 . CASSRSGEPQHF TGTGCCAGCAGTCGCTCCGGGGAGCCCCAGCATTTT
. TRBJ2-5 TRBV7-2 TRBD1 CASSLGQVETQYF TGTGCCAGCAGCTTGGGACAGGTAGAGACCCAGTACTTC
once TRBJ2-1 TRBV7-9 TRBD1 CASSLGTGSEQFF TGTGCCAGCAGCTTAGGGACAGGGAGTGAGCAGTTCTTC
. TRBJ2-2 TRBV2 TRBD2 CASSEAGVGAGGPGELFF TGTGCCAGCAGTGAAGCGGGGGTCGGAGCGGGAGGGCCCGGGGAGCTGTTTTTT
. TRBJ1-2 TRBV18 TRBD1 CASSPPSILRQGYGYTF TGTGCCAGCTCACCACCGTCGATCCTACGACAGGGCTATGGCTACACCTTC
. TRBJ2-1 TRBV5-6 TRBD2 CASSLLSSSGMYSYNEQFF TGTGCCAGCAGCTTATTATCCTCTAGCGGGATGTACTCCTACAATGAGCAGTTCTTC
. TRBJ1-2 TRBV7-2 . CASSSSRGQEGYTF TGTGCCAGCAGCAGCTCCCGGGGGCAGGAAGGCTACACCTTC
. TRBJ2-7 TRBV27 . CASSLRQAAYEQYF TGTGCCAGCAGTTTACGGCAGGCAGCCTACGAGCAGTACTTC
. TRBJ2-5 TRBV15 TRBD1 CATSVLGQGTETQYF TGTGCCACCAGCGTCCTCGGACAGGGGACAGAGACCCAGTACTTC
. TRBJ2-3 TRBV28 . CASSFLRSGTDTQYF TGTGCCAGCAGTTTTTTACGCTCGGGAACAGATACGCAGTATTTT
. TRBJ1-2 TRBV28 TRBD1 CASSPTGTNGYTF TGTGCCAGCAGCCCGACAGGGACCAACGGCTACACCTTC
. TRBJ2-5 TRBV5-1 . CASSLEPGKKETQYF TGCGCCAGCAGCTTGGAACCCGGGAAGAAAGAGACCCAGTACTTC
once TRBJ2-5 TRBV9 . CASSVGGGKETQYF TGTGCCAGCAGCGTAGGTGGGGGTAAAGAGACCCAGTACTTC
. TRBJ2-7 TRBV6-5 TRBD1 CASSLRDSSNEQYF TGTGCCAGCAGCCTTCGGGACAGTAGCAACGAGCAGTACTTC
. TRBJ1-6 TRBV6-6 TRBD1 CASSVRGQGNSPLHF TGTGCCAGCAGTGTCAGGGGGCAGGGGAATTCACCCCTCCACTTT
. TRBJ1-5 TRBV7-9 . CASSSGDQPQHF TGTGCCAGCAGCTCCGGAGATCAGCCCCAGCATTTT
few TRBJ1-1 TRBV29-1 . CSVTQGNTEAFF TGCAGCGTCACTCAGGGTAACACTGAAGCTTTCTTT
. TRBJ2-7 TRBV9 . CASSVNPRSERYEQYF TGTGCCAGCAGCGTCAACCCTCGGTCCGAGAGGTACGAGCAGTACTTC
. TRBJ2-2 TRBV27 TRBD2 CASSPKFSQAGAGELFF TGTGCCAGCAGCCCTAAGTTTAGCCAGGCGGGGGCCGGGGAGCTGTTTTTT
. TRBJ2-3 TRBV10-3 . CAISESTVTSGPDTQYF TGTGCCATCAGTGAGTCGACGGTGACTAGTGGGCCAGATACGCAGTATTTT
. TRBJ2-6 TRBV4-1 . CASSKEAAGANVLTF TGCGCCAGCAGTAAGGAGGCAGCTGGGGCCAACGTCCTGACTTTC
many TRBJ2-7 TRBV18 . CASSLNSTAYEQYF TGTGCCAGCTCCCTCAATTCGACAGCCTACGAGCAGTACTTC
few TRBJ2-2 TRBV29-1 TRBD2 CSVERRGAGTGELFF TGCAGCGTTGAAAGGCGGGGGGCGGGCACCGGGGAGCTGTTTTTT
. TRBJ1-2 TRBV18 . CASSPKEDYGYTF TGTGCCAGCTCACCAAAGGAGGACTATGGCTACACCTTC
. TRBJ1-1 TRBV5-1 TRBD1 CASSSGTGWMNTEAFF TGCGCCAGCAGCTCCGGGACAGGGTGGATGAACACTGAAGCTTTCTTT
. TRBJ1-1 TRBV5-6 . CASSFARNTEAFF TGTGCCAGCAGCTTTGCGAGGAACACTGAAGCTTTCTTT
few TRBJ1-2 TRBV14 . CASSQDPGGYGYTF TGTGCCAGCAGCCAAGATCCGGGCGGCTATGGCTACACCTTC